The clone carrying this TCR beta chain has a handful of counts. As for time point: pre-sensitization, week 0. The treatment: therapeutic diphenylcyclopropenone sensitization with weekly scalp DPC. The sample is drawn from a study of human T cells and chemical hapten exposure. The library tagged individual cDNA molecules with unique molecular identifiers. TCRdb independently ran MiXCR on the RACE reads; one entry per CDR3 protein. The sample carries roughly 90,000 distinct CDR3 sequences, nearly 10% recorded once. V lost 5 bases and J 5 bases, leaving 13 bases between the germline ends. This CDR3 has 13 residues.

Sequencing was performed on whole blood, taken in connection with sensitization to the hapten diphenylcyclopropenone (DPC). The genes are TRBV12-3 or TRBV12-4 and TRBJ2-7; a possible D gene is TRBD1 (6 bases). The clonotype comes from a woman aged 40 to 50 with alopecia areata. Some clones in this sample may be carry-over from other donors' samples. The CDR3 here is CASSPGTTNEQYF. CDR3 DNA: TGTGCCAGCAGTCCCGGGACAACCAACGAGCAGTACTTC.